This T cell receptor (beta chain) was captured by sequencing in a study of blood T cell repertoires in COVID-19. The wider study: The study drew acute and convalescent COVID-19 samples from the United States, Italy and Spain.

Assay used: immunoSEQ multiplex PCR; TCRdb lists only in-frame clones, some missing. The sample has 250,000 to 350,000 clones; about 88% are singletons. Followed longitudinally, the Seattle patients had been enrolled during active infection. Germline values: CDR1 SNHLY, CDR2 FYNNEI. V lost 10 bases, J lost 7 bases, and 2 bases stayed unmatched. This CDR3 contains 12 residues. The sequence came from a human donor with COVID-19, enrolled during active disease. The donor label of this sample is uncertain. The V and J genes are TRBV2 and TRBJ2-2; 11 nucleotides match TRBD1. Specimen: peripheral blood. The CDR3 region is CATGQGVGELFF. CDR3 coding DNA: TGTGCCACGGGACAGGGGGTCGGGGAGCTGTTTTTT.